This TCR beta chain was profiled in a study of human T cells and chemical hapten exposure. Study background: An area of 2 cm by roughly 2.2 cm on upper inner arm skin received 2% DPC for sensitization. Patients having alopecia areata, totalis or universalis were mostly female. Small pooled library volume differences chiefly drove per-sample TCR yield variation.

Time point defined: patch test 1, 2 weeks after DPC sensitization. Treatment of the sample: therapeutic diphenylcyclopropenone sensitization with weekly scalp DPC. Unfractionated whole blood was the source of the extracted total RNA. Researchers sampled blood before each patch test went on. MiXCR, run by TCRdb on the RACE reads, gives a single entry per CDR3 protein. Among some 52,000 distinct CDR3 sequences listed, roughly 11% were seen once. Germline loops: CDR1 SNHLY, CDR2 FYNNEI. This CDR3 has 13 amino acids. Trimming removed 6 bases at V and 3 bases at J, with 9 bases between. This clonotype has just a few counts.

The chain joins TRBV2 to TRBJ2-1; a weak D match, TRBD1 (5 bases). This receptor was obtained from a middle-aged woman with alopecia areata. Some clones in this sample may be carry-over from other donors' samples. This material consisted of whole blood, taken in connection with sensitization to the hapten diphenylcyclopropenone (DPC). This CDR3 reads CASRNDSYNEQFF. In nucleotides, the CDR3 is TGTGCCAGCAGGAACGACAGCTACAATGAGCAGTTCTTC.